The 20 T cell receptor beta chains below come from one sample, sequenced in a study of blood T cell repertoires in COVID-19. Clones were sequenced by immunoSEQ multiplex PCR, and TCRdb holds only the in-frame ones, with some missing. Here the sample spans 200,000 to 250,000 clones, about 86% being singletons. Input material: peripheral blood. All receptors derive from a woman in her 50s with COVID-19, enrolled during active disease.

The chain is built from TRBV5-4 and TRBJ2-2; the D gene is possibly TRBD2 (6 bases). Per germline, CDR1 SGHNT and CDR2 YYREEE (reference sequence). V was clipped by 0 bases and J by 3 bases, with 15 bases between them. The CDR3 loop spans 17 amino acids. For the CDR3, the DNA is TGTGCCAGCAGCTTGGGAGGGACTCGGGGCTACACCGGGGAGCTGTTTTTT. Protein: CASSLGGTRGYTGELFF.

The rearrangement joins TRBV28 to TRBJ1-6; no definite D call. Germline V lookup: CDR1 MDHEN, CDR2 SYDVKM. The CDR3 loop spans 15 amino acids. V lost 4 bases and J 5 bases, leaving 12 bases between the germline ends. The CDR3 region is CASSSFPGDNSPLHF. The CDR3 DNA follows: TGTGCCAGCAGTTCCTTCCCCGGGGATAATTCACCCCTCCACTTT.

This sequence joins TRBV10-3 and TRBJ2-3; 8 bases match TRBD2. The CDR3 is 16 residues long. The germline CDR1 and CDR2 sequences are ENHRY and SYGVKD. Trimming took 4 bases from V and 4 from J; bases not matched to a gene: 10. In nucleotides, the CDR3 is TGTGCCATCAGTGTTGGTCGCGGAGCGGGGGCAGATACGCAGTATTTT. Its translation: CAISVGRGAGADTQYF.

The V and J genes are TRBV5-6 and TRBJ2-1; 11 bases map to TRBD2. Trimming took 7 bases from V and 10 from J; bases not matched to a gene: 7. This CDR3 region has 13 residues. Germline V gives CDR1 SGHDT, CDR2 YYEEEE. This CDR3 is CASGASGGSEQFF. DNA of the CDR3: TGTGCCAGCGGGGCTAGCGGGGGGTCGGAGCAGTTCTTC. The full variable domain, its missing parts supplied by reference TRBV5-6 and TRBJ2-1, is DAGVTQSPTHLIKTRGQQVTLRCSPKSGHDTVSWYQQALGQGPQFIFQYYEEEERQRGNFPDRFSGHQFPNYSSELNVNALLLGDSALYLCASGASGGSEQFFGPGTRLTVL.

The chain carries TRBV14 and TRBJ2-6; D might be TRBD1 (6 bases). CDR1 and CDR2 from the germline V gene are SGHDN and FVKESK. The CDR3 is 17 amino acids. The ends were cut back, 0 bases at V and 4 bases at J, with 13 bases in the middle. DNA for the CDR3: TGTGCCAGCAGCCAAGATCTTAGGGGGAAAGGGGCCAACGTCCTGACTTTC. It encodes CASSQDLRGKGANVLTF.

V is TRBV12-5 and J is TRBJ2-6; no clear D. Per the germline V gene, CDR1 is LGHNT and CDR2 is FRNRAP. V was cut by 2 bases and J by 0 bases, with 5 bases left in between. The CDR3 runs to 15 residues. CDR3 DNA: TGTGCTAGTGGTTTGTCGTCCTCTGGGGCCAACGTCCTGACTTTC. Amino acid sequence: CASGLSSSGANVLTF. Looking up the rest from reference TRBV12-5 and TRBJ2-6 gives the full variable domain: DARVTQTPRHKVTEMGQEVTMRCQPILGHNTVFWYRQTMMQGLELLAYFRNRAPLDDSGMPKDRFSAEMPDATLATLKIQPSEPRDSAVYFCASGLSSSGANVLTFGAGSRLTVL.

V and J are TRBV30 and TRBJ1-1, with TRBD1 matching over 7 bases. Germline V lookup: CDR1 GTSNPN, CDR2 SVGIG (reference sequence). Trimming at V came to 4 bases and at J to 4 bases, leaving 3 bases not matched to a gene. The CDR3 length is 12 residues. The CDR3 spells CAWTGQFTEAFF. CDR3 in DNA: TGTGCCTGGACGGGACAGTTCACTGAAGCTTTCTTT.

This clone was seen just once. This chain connects TRBV11-3 to TRBJ2-1; 9 bases match TRBD2. CDR1 and CDR2 (germline): SGHNT, YENEEA. V shed 5 bases and J 7 bases; nucleotides not matched to a gene: 15. The CDR3 is 17 residues long. CDR3 DNA: TGTGCCAGCAGCCGAACCACCCTAGGCGGGGGGGTGAATGAGCAGTTCTTC. Translation gives CASSRTTLGGGVNEQFF.

DNA for the CDR3: TGTGCCATCGCACAGGGGGGGAGGAATCAGCCCCAGCATTTT. Translated: CAIAQGGRNQPQHF. J is TRBJ1-5 and V is TRBV28; 8 bases are shared with TRBD1. This CDR3 contains 14 residues. The germline V gene has CDR1 MDHEN and CDR2 SYDVKM. V was pared by 10 bases and J by 4 bases, with 9 bases of the junction left unmatched.

This clone occurred once. The chain has TRBV24-1 and TRBJ2-2; D perhaps matches TRBD2 (5 bases). Deletions cut 1 base from V and 5 bases from J, with 7 bases between. The CDR3 contains 14 residues. Per the germline V gene, CDR1 is KGHDR and CDR2 is SFDVKD. The CDR3 DNA is TGTGCCACCAGTGATTTAAGCGGAACCGGGGAGCTGTTTTTT. This sequence encodes CATSDLSGTGELFF.

This chain links TRBV5-4 with TRBJ2-2, with 8 bases fitting TRBD2. Germline lookup yields CDR1 SGHNT and CDR2 YYREEE (reference sequence). The J segment lost 4 bases and the V segment lost 0 bases, leaving 5 bases of the junction unmatched. CDR3 length: 16 residues. The CDR3: CASSLELAATTGELFF. The CDR3 DNA reads TGTGCCAGCAGCTTGGAACTAGCGGCGACCACCGGGGAGCTGTTTTTT.

The chain uses TRBV28 and TRBJ2-7, with a possible D match to TRBD2 (6 bases). From germline, CDR1 is MDHEN and CDR2 SYDVKM. CDR3 length equals 14 residues. The V gene lost 6 bases and the J gene lost 0 bases, with 12 bases spanning the gap. CDR3 nucleotides: TGTGCCAGCAGCCCGGTGGGGGGCTCCTACGAGCAGTACTTC. The encoded protein is CASSPVGGSYEQYF.

The rearrangement joins TRBV9 to TRBJ2-5, with 11 bases identical to TRBD2. The junction had 6 bases not matched to a gene; V was cut back by 4 bases and J by 4 bases. The germline V gene has CDR1 SGDLS and CDR2 YYNGEE. The CDR3 totals 15 residues. The CDR3 DNA is TGTGCCAGCAGCTTTCTAGCGGGGGGTCGAGAGACCCAGTACTTC. It specifies CASSFLAGGRETQYF.

This clone has just one count. The rearrangement links TRBV27 to TRBJ1-5; D possibly corresponds to TRBD1 (6 bases). Germline assignment: CDR1 MNHEY and CDR2 SMNVEV (reference sequence). CDR3 length: 14 amino acids. V was trimmed by 3 bases and J by 6 bases, leaving 12 bases between them. CDR3 residues: CASSLNQGFQPQHF. CDR3 DNA: TGTGCCAGCAGTTTGAACCAGGGGTTTCAGCCCCAGCATTTT.

This chain uses TRBV2 with TRBJ2-1; 10 nucleotides match TRBD1. With 10 bases clipped from V and 9 bases from J, the junction kept 12 bases outside the gene matches. CDR3 length equals 14 residues. The germline V gene has CDR1 SNHLY and CDR2 FYNNEI. CDR3 sequence: CATALRQGASEQFF. The CDR3 nucleotides are TGTGCCACCGCACTCCGACAGGGGGCCAGTGAGCAGTTCTTC.

The rearrangement uses TRBV7-2 and TRBJ2-1, with a tentative D call TRBD2 (5 bases). This CDR3 comprises 15 residues. Germline V lookup: CDR1 SGHTA, CDR2 FQGNSA. V was clipped by 2 bases and J by 4 bases, with 12 bases between them. The CDR3 DNA reads as TGTGCCAGCAGCTTAATATCCGCGGGTTACAATGAGCAGTTCTTC. It codes for CASSLISAGYNEQFF.

As DNA, the CDR3 is TGTGCCACCCTCCCGGGACAGGGGGTTTCAATCTATGGCTACACCTTC. Protein product: CATLPGQGVSIYGYTF. The J gene is TRBJ1-2, the V gene TRBV28; the match to TRBD1 covers 11 bases. The CDR3 extends over 16 amino acids. V shed 10 bases and J 4 bases; nucleotides not matched to a gene: 14. CDR1 and CDR2 from the germline V gene are MDHEN and SYDVKM.

The chain carries TRBV10-3 and TRBJ1-1, with a tentative D call TRBD1 (6 bases). Trimming took off 9 bases at V and 0 bases at J, with 11 bases between the two ends. Germline values: CDR1 ENHRY, CDR2 SYGVKD. The CDR3 runs 13 residues. The CDR3 DNA is TGTGCCATTAAAGGGGGAATGAACACTGAAGCTTTCTTT. It codes for CAIKGGMNTEAFF.

The V gene is TRBV7-3, the J gene TRBJ2-1; tentatively, D is TRBD2 (6 bases). V lost 5 bases to trimming and J lost 9 bases, with 20 bases between them. Germline V gene sequence: CDR1 SGHTA, CDR2 FQGTGA. The CDR3 covers 15 residues. As DNA, the CDR3 is TGTGCCAGCAGCCCTAGGGCGGGGATCTCTGGTGAGCAGTTCTTC. It translates to CASSPRAGISGEQFF.

CDR3 region: CASSQKYKGYTF. The CDR3 region has the DNA TGTGCCAGCAGCCAGAAGTACAAAGGCTACACCTTC. The V call is TRBV3-1 (or the pseudogene TRBV3-2), the J call TRBJ1-2, with unresolved D. This CDR3 has 12 amino acids. V was trimmed by 3 bases and J by 8 bases, leaving 10 bases between them. Germline CDR1 LGHDT, CDR2 YNNKEL (reference sequence).